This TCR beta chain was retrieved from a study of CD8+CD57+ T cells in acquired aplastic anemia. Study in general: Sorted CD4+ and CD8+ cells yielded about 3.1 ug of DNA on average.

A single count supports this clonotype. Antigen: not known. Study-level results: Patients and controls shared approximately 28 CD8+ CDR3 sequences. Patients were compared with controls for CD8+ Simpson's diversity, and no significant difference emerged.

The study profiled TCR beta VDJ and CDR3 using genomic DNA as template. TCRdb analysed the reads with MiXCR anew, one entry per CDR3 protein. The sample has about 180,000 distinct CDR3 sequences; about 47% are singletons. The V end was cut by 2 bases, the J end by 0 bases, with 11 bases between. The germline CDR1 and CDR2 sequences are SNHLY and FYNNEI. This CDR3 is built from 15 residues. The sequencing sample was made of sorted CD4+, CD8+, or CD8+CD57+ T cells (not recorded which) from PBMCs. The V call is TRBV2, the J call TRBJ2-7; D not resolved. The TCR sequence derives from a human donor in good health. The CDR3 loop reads CASSENDRSSYEQYF. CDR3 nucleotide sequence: TGTGCCAGCAGTGAAAACGACCGAAGCTCCTACGAGCAGTACTTC. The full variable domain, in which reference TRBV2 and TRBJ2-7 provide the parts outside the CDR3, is EPEVTQTPSHQVTQMGQEVILRCVPISNHLYFYWYRQILGQKVEFLVSFYNNEISEKSEIFDDQFSVERPDGSNFTLKIRSTKLEDSAMYFCASSENDRSSYEQYFGPGTRLTVT.